This entry lists 20 T cell receptor beta chains sequenced from one sample in a study of blood T cell repertoires in COVID-19. Sequenced by immunoSEQ multiplex PCR; TCRdb stores in-frame clones only, minus some. Of around 260,000 clones listed, 86% are singletons. Sequencing was carried out using peripheral blood. The receptors shown here come from a man aged 18 to 30 with active or convalescent COVID-19.

Remarks on this clone: Additional DNA sequences in this sample encode the identical CDR3. The chain is built from TRBV19 and TRBJ1-5; the match to TRBD1 covers 9 bases. Germline lookup yields CDR1 LNHDA and CDR2 SQIVND (reference sequence). V gave up 4 bases and J gave up 2 bases; unmatched junction bases: 3. CDR3 length equals 15 residues. This CDR3 reads CASSKQGAGNQPQHF. The CDR3 region has the DNA TGTGCCAGTAGTAAACAGGGGGCCGGCAATCAGCCCCAGCATTTT.

This clone came up once. V usage is TRBV4-1 and J usage is TRBJ2-5, with D unclear. Germline V gene sequence: CDR1 MGHRA, CDR2 YSYEKL. V was pared by 5 bases and J by 3 bases, with 4 bases between. The CDR3 consists of 11 residues. The CDR3 region has the DNA TGCGCCAGCAGCGGCAAAGAGACCCAGTACTTC. This gives the protein CASSGKETQYF.

In nucleotides, the CDR3 is TGTGCCAGCAGCCCAATCCTACAGGCCAACTCTGGAAACACCATATATTTT. This encodes CASSPILQANSGNTIYF. The genes are TRBV28 and TRBJ1-3; tentative D call: TRBD1 (5 bases). Looked up from germline, CDR1 is MDHEN and CDR2 is SYDVKM. V lost 6 bases and J 0 bases, leaving 18 bases between the germline ends. There are 17 residues in the CDR3. The variable domain in full, with the rest retrieved from reference TRBV28 and TRBJ1-3, is DVKVTQSSRYLVKRTGEKVFLECVQDMDHENMFWYRQDPGLGLRLIYFSYDVKMKEKGDIPEGYSVSREKKERFSLILESASTNQTSMYLCASSPILQANSGNTIYFGEGSWLTVV.

The V and J genes are TRBV6-5 and TRBJ1-2; D remains ambiguous. Germline V CDR1 and CDR2: MNHEY, SVGAGI. The CDR3 length is 14 residues. Trimming took off 2 bases at V and 5 bases at J, with 12 bases between the two ends. CDR3 sequence: CASSYIDNRYGYTF. In DNA, the CDR3 is TGTGCCAGCAGTTACATCGACAACAGATATGGCTACACCTTC.

J is TRBJ2-7 and V is TRBV9, with TRBD2 identical over 11 bases. The CDR3 consists of 16 residues. CDR1 is SGDLS, CDR2 YYNGEE, per germline. V lost 0 bases and J lost 3; bases outside the gene matches: 5. The CDR3 DNA sequence: TGTGCCAGCAGCGTAGCTCCCACTAGCGGGAGCTACGAGCAGTACTTC. It is translated as CASSVAPTSGSYEQYF.

V and J are TRBV6-1 and TRBJ1-5; D perhaps matches TRBD1 (6 bases). CDR1 and CDR2 (germline): MNHNS, SASEGT. Trimming removed 2 bases at V and 4 bases at J, with 9 bases between. This CDR3 spans 14 amino acids. This chain's CDR3 is CASSEFQGNQPQHF. In DNA form, the CDR3 reads TGTGCCAGCAGTGAATTTCAGGGGAATCAGCCCCAGCATTTT.

The chain employs TRBV6-5 and TRBJ1-1; no reliable D call. The CDR3 covers 13 residues. Per germline, CDR1 MNHEY and CDR2 SVGAGI. Trimming took off 9 bases at V and 3 bases at J, with 14 bases between the two ends. CDR3 residues: CASRVRTYTEAFF. CDR3 DNA: TGTGCCAGTCGTGTCAGGACTTACACTGAAGCTTTCTTT.

The chain has TRBV25-1 and TRBJ2-3; TRBD1 is a possible D gene (6 bases). Between the trimmed V and J ends, which lost 6 bases and 1 base, there was a span of 14 bases. The germline V gene has CDR1 MGHDK and CDR2 SYGVNS. The CDR3 sequence is 15 residues long. CDR3: CASREQGVGTDTQYF. Here the CDR3 DNA reads TGTGCCAGCAGGGAACAGGGTGTGGGCACAGATACGCAGTATTTT.

The chain is built from TRBV5-6 and TRBJ1-2, with 10 bases lining up with TRBD1. The V and J ends lost 5 bases and 9 bases, in that order; junction bases with no gene match: 16. The CDR3 is made up of 16 amino acids. Germline-derived CDR1 and CDR2 are SGHDT and YYEEEE. CDR3 sequence reads: CASRLDRGLSVYRYTF. In DNA, the CDR3 is TGTGCCAGCAGACTCGACAGGGGGCTCTCCGTTTATCGCTACACCTTC.

V gene TRBV29-1 combines with J gene TRBJ2-1; perhaps TRBD1 as D (5 bases). The CDR3 covers 16 residues. Germline V gene sequence: CDR1 SQVTM, CDR2 ANQGSEA. V was clipped by 4 bases and J by 0 bases, with 16 bases between them. For the CDR3, the DNA is TGCAGCGTTGGCCAGGGTGCGATAAGCTCCTACAATGAGCAGTTCTTC. It is translated as CSVGQGAISSYNEQFF.

This clone occurred once. This chain joins TRBV7-2 and TRBJ2-2, with 7 bases that match TRBD2. V lost 6 bases to trimming and J lost 2 bases; unmatched junction nucleotides: 18. CDR1 is SGHTA and CDR2 is FQGNSA in the germline V gene. This CDR3 spans 19 amino acids. The CDR3 loop is CASSRRQPSGTGNTGELFF. In nucleotides, the CDR3 is TGTGCCAGCAGTCGTAGACAGCCGAGCGGGACGGGAAACACCGGGGAGCTGTTTTTT.

This clone is a singleton in its sample. The chain carries TRBV5-1 and TRBJ2-7; D unresolved. CDR3 length: 15 residues. The V end was cut by 6 bases, the J end by 3 bases, with 19 bases between. CDR1 and CDR2 from the germline V gene are SGHRS and YFSETQ. This chain's CDR3 is CASMIRATRGYEQYF. The CDR3 DNA follows: TGCGCCAGCATGATTAGAGCTACCCGTGGCTACGAGCAGTACTTC.

J is TRBJ2-1 and V is TRBV9, with a possible D match to TRBD1 (6 bases). The CDR3 is made up of 14 amino acids. Per the germline V gene, CDR1 is SGDLS and CDR2 is YYNGEE. With 0 bases removed from V and 5 bases from J, the gap between germline ends came to 9 bases. The chain's CDR3 is CASSVEAGDNEQFF. The CDR3 coding sequence is TGTGCCAGCAGCGTAGAAGCAGGGGACAATGAGCAGTTCTTC.

The chain combines TRBV27 with TRBJ1-5, with TRBD1 identical over 7 bases. Trimming at V came to 10 bases and at J to 3 bases, leaving 6 bases not matched to a gene. The CDR3 runs to 13 residues. The germline gives CDR1 MNHEY, CDR2 SMNVEV (reference sequence). In DNA form, the CDR3 reads TGTGCCACCCGAACAGGGGACAATCAGCCCCAGCATTTT. Residues: CATRTGDNQPQHF.

The V call is TRBV6-5, the J call TRBJ2-7; 11 nucleotides match TRBD1. Per germline, CDR1 MNHEY and CDR2 SVGAGI. Trimming cost V 9 bases and J 3 bases; bases outside gene matches: 10. The CDR3 is made up of 15 amino acids. Here the CDR3 DNA reads TGTGCCAGTAGAAGGGACAGGGGGTCTAACTACGAGCAGTACTTC. Translation gives CASRRDRGSNYEQYF.

This chain's CDR3 is CASSLRTGHEAFF. The DNA for the CDR3 is TGCGCCAGCAGCCTAAGGACAGGGCACGAAGCTTTCTTT. This chain connects TRBV5-1 to TRBJ1-1; 8 nucleotides align to TRBD1. Losses at the gene ends were 4 bases for V and 8 bases for J; bases not matched to a gene: 7. This CDR3 region has 13 residues. The germline gives CDR1 SGHRS, CDR2 YFSETQ.

J is TRBJ1-1 and V is TRBV7-2, with 8 bases that match TRBD1. J lost 1 base, V lost 3 bases, and 1 base had no gene match. The CDR3 totals 14 residues. The germline CDR1 and CDR2 sequences are SGHTA and FQGNSA. The CDR3 region is CASSLGQANTEAFF. The DNA for the CDR3 is TGTGCCAGCAGCTTGGGACAGGCGAACACTGAAGCTTTCTTT.

The genes are TRBV30 and TRBJ2-2; maybe TRBD1 (5 bases). This CDR3 contains 16 residues. Trimming removed 3 bases at V and 4 bases at J, with 18 bases between. Germline values: CDR1 GTSNPN, CDR2 SVGIG (reference sequence). The CDR3 here is CAWRGAGARPTGELFF. As DNA, the CDR3 is TGTGCCTGGAGGGGTGCTGGGGCCAGGCCCACCGGGGAGCTGTTTTTT.

Turning to this clone: Other DNA sequences within the sample encode an identical CDR3. The V call is TRBV7-9, the J call TRBJ1-3; D is undetermined. The V end was cut by 5 bases, the J end by 4 bases, with 6 bases between. The CDR3 loop spans 12 amino acids. The V gene's germline CDR1 is SEHNR and CDR2 FQNEAQ (reference sequence). Here the CDR3 reads CASSPLGNTIYF. For the CDR3, the DNA is TGTGCCAGCAGCCCCCTCGGAAACACCATATATTTT. Looking up the rest from reference TRBV7-9 and TRBJ1-3 gives the full variable domain: DTGVSQNPRHKITKRGQNVTFRCDPISEHNRLYWYRQTLGQGPEFLTYFQNEAQLEKSRLLSDRFSAERPKGSFSTLEIQRTEQGDSAMYLCASSPLGNTIYFGEGSWLTVV.

The chain has TRBV28 and TRBJ2-1; 7 bases line up with TRBD2. The germline CDR1 and CDR2 sequences are MDHEN and SYDVKM. This CDR3 contains 16 residues. Germline trimming cut 2 bases from V and 0 bases from J; bases unmatched to any gene: 4. CDR3 loop: CASSLLRESSYNEQFF. In nucleotides, the CDR3 is TGTGCCAGCAGTTTACTGCGGGAGAGCTCCTACAATGAGCAGTTCTTC.